This T cell receptor beta chain was captured by sequencing in a study of T cells after yellow fever vaccination (dated by TCRdb to the late 2010s). As for the study more broadly: Libraries from fractions with low cell numbers were prepared with the SMART-Seq v4 Ultra Low Input RNA kit. Bulk TCR alpha and beta repertoires were sequenced longitudinally to track T-cell clones before and after primary and booster YFV17D yellow fever vaccination. Two healthy male donors made up the cohort, one aged 18 to 29 years and the other aged 30 to 40 years. Blood was collected at multiple timepoints before and after primary and secondary immunization, and bulk PBMC replicates and cell subsets were isolated. Results the study describes overall, beyond this receptor: The secondary T-cell response was found to be weaker but faster than the primary response, with a peak reached on day 5 rather than on day 15. Because only two donors were included in the study, the extent to which the findings can be generalized is limited. A small fraction of clonotypes showed up in both the CD4 and CD8 compartments, probably as a result of convergent recombination. After the booster, most of the clones that had expanded following primary vaccination were detected again (just under 97% of CD4 and 80% to 90% of CD8), which suggests that memory was broadly maintained. Because abundant contaminating clonotypes from the bulk population could be contained in FACS-sorted repertoires, computational filtering was required.

TCR cDNA was synthesized by 5'RACE template switching, through which a universal primer site and unique molecular identifiers were introduced. cDNA synthesis was primed from both the TCR alpha and TCR beta constant segments. Two PCR steps were used to amplify libraries, with sample barcodes and sequencing adapters being added in the second step. Libraries were sequenced on Illumina HiSeq 2500 (2x100 bp) or NovaSeq (2x150 bp). Under the source paper's analysis protocol: MIGEC was used to demultiplex reads and collapse the reads into UMI consensus sequences, and MiXCR was used for V(D)J alignment. Vaccine-responding clonotypes were defined with edgeR using replicate PBMC samples, requiring FDR below 0.01 and a log2 fold change above 5 up to day 15. Bulk clonotypes were assigned CD4 or CD8 identity according to which sequenced CD4 or CD8 repertoire held them at higher abundance. In-frame beta chains were kept once TCRdb had trimmed the public reads at Q25 with fastp and called clones with MiXCR. Each entry merges the rows of one CDR3 protein and shows their most common DNA and genes. None of the V and J calls come from the authors' own analysis; TCRdb made them. The sample table lists around 600,000 distinct CDR3 sequences, 10% to 15% of them with a count of one. The ten largest clones capture under 15% of the sample.

Concerning this clonotype itself: Its binding antigen is unknown. Base quality data are lacking; no much larger clone is found one base away.

The CDR3 numbers 17 residues from cysteine through phenylalanine. The retained sequence is limited to the CDR3, 51 bases, with the frame set at the first base. V is pared back by 0 bases and J by 0 bases, with 15 bases lying between the germline termini. CDR1 and CDR2 were assigned from the germline V gene as ENHRY and SYGVKD. This specimen's treatment or condition label, interpreted: live attenuated yellow fever vaccine strain. At every blood-draw timepoint, two biological replicates of bulk PBMCs were collected. PBMCs were isolated from peripheral blood using a standard Ficoll-Paque protocol. TriZol was used to extract RNA from bulk PBMCs, CD4 and CD8 fractions, and dextramer-positive and dextramer-negative fractions.

The receptor's source is a man aged 25-45 years who received the YFV17D yellow fever vaccine. Sequences were derived from PBMCs, sampled on the day of the yellow fever booster vaccination. This sequence uses TRBV10-3 and TRBJ2-7; tentative D gene TRBD1, with 5 bases matching. The CDR3 amino acid sequence is: CAISESTSKGVSYEQYF. The DNA sequence is given as TGTGCCATCAGTGAGTCGACCTCCAAAGGGGTCTCCTACGAGCAGTACTTC.